This T cell receptor (beta chain) was retrieved from a study of lymphopenia after photon versus proton radiotherapy. The assay was immunoSEQ multiplex PCR, and TCRdb's table has in-frame clones only and misses some. The sample shows some 30,000 clones, about 87% of them seen only once. This CDR3 is built from 15 residues. The V gene end was trimmed by 4 bases and the J gene end by 3 bases; junction bases not matched to a gene: 6. The germline V gene has CDR1 LNHNV and CDR2 YYDKDF (reference sequence). The sequences come from peripheral blood, collected from a patient treated with proton-based radiotherapy. The sequence derives from a woman aged 60 to 75 with cholangiocarcinoma. Some clones in this sample may be carry-over from other donors' samples. V and J are TRBV15 and TRBJ2-7; 10 nucleotides match TRBD2. The CDR3 DNA is TGTGCCACCAGCACTCTAGCGGGAGAGAACTACGAGCAGTACTTC. Protein sequence: CATSTLAGENYEQYF.